Sequencing of this T cell receptor (beta chain) was carried out in a study of cytomegalovirus exposure and HLA in healthy donors. This clone was seen once. This CDR3 is 14 amino acids long. Germline CDR1 is MNHNS and CDR2 is SASEGT. With 7 bases removed from V and 5 bases from J, the gap between germline ends came to 17 bases. The protocol was immunoSEQ multiplex PCR, while the TCRdb copy is restricted to in-frame clones and leaves out a portion. The data show approximately 230,000 clones, roughly 90% seen once. Material for sequencing was PBMCs. The receptor was isolated from a man aged 18 to 29 in good health and CMV-seropositive. The V and J genes are TRBV6-1 and TRBJ1-2; D gene unclear. This CDR3 is CASTPPGQTYGYTF. The CDR3 region has the DNA TGTGCCAGCACCCCTCCGGGCCAGACATATGGCTACACCTTC.